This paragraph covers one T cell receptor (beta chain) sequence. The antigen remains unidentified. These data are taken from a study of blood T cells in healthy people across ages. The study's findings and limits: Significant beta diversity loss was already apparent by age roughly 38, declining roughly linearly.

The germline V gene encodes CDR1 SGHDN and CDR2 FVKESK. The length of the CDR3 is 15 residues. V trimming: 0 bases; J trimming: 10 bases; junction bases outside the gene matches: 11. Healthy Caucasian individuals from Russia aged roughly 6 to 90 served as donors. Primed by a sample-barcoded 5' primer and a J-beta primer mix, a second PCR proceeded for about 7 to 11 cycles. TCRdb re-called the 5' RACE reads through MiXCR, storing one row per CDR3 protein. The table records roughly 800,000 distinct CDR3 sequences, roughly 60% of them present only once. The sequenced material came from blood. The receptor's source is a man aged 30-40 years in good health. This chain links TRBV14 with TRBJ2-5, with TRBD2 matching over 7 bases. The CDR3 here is CASSQELSAGVVQYF. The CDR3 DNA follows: TGTGCCAGCAGCCAAGAATTATCGGCGGGAGTGGTCCAGTACTTC.